The 8 T cell receptor beta chains below were found in one sample sequenced in a study of shared clonotypes between healthy human individuals. Assay: immunoSEQ multiplex PCR; the TCRdb copy retains only in-frame clones and omits some. Counted here are around 980,000 clones, about 84% occurring once; the ten biggest clones make up 0.6% to 0.7%. Material for sequencing was memory CD4+ T cells from PBMCs. Subset defined: CD45RA-negative fraction. Receptors were obtained from a man aged 18 to 35 in good health. Some clones in this sample may be carry-over from other donors' samples.

This clone was counted ten times or more. The chain is built from TRBV4-1 and TRBJ1-2; D not certain. Germline V gene lookup returns CDR1 MGHRA and CDR2 YSYEKL. Trimming pared 4 bases from V and 6 bases from J, leaving 21 bases between. The length of the CDR3 is 16 residues. CDR3 nucleotides: TGCGCCAGCAGCCGCTCCGAGTGGGCCCCGCAGGATGGCTACACCTTC. This gives the protein CASSRSEWAPQDGYTF.

The chain is built from TRBV28 and TRBJ1-1; TRBD1 is a possible D gene (5 bases). The CDR3 is 14 amino acids. The V gene's germline CDR1 is MDHEN and CDR2 SYDVKM. V gave up 7 bases and J gave up 0 bases, with 12 bases separating them. CDR3 bases: TGTGCCAGCATCTGGGGCAGCGTGAACACTGAAGCTTTCTTT. Translating gives CASIWGSVNTEAFF.

J is TRBJ1-1 and V is TRBV10-3, with D possibly being TRBD1 (6 bases). V was pared by 0 bases and J by 11 bases, with 13 bases between. CDR1 and CDR2 (germline): ENHRY, SYGVKD. This CDR3 is 13 amino acids long. CDR3 in DNA: TGTGCCATCAGTGAGTCATGGGGGGCGGGGGCTTTCTTT. This sequence encodes CAISESWGAGAFF.

In this sample, this clone turned up once. V gene TRBV28 combines with J gene TRBJ1-2; 8 bases agree with TRBD1. The CDR3 length is 14 residues. With V trimmed by 6 bases and J by 5 bases, 8 bases remained unmatched. The germline V gene encodes CDR1 MDHEN and CDR2 SYDVKM. CDR3: CASRRRGRLYGYTF. CDR3 DNA sequence: TGTGCCAGCAGGCGCAGGGGGCGCTTGTATGGCTACACCTTC.

The chain uses TRBV19 and TRBJ2-3; a weak D match, TRBD1 (5 bases). CDR3 size: 14 residues. V was trimmed by 3 bases and J by 4 bases, leaving 11 bases between them. CDR1 LNHDA and CDR2 SQIVND come from the germline V gene (reference sequence). CDR3 loop: CASSISQGADTQYF. DNA of the CDR3: TGTGCCAGTAGTATCTCCCAGGGTGCAGATACGCAGTATTTT.

With regard to this clone: This may be a read error, as it is one base from a much larger clone. The gene calls are TRBV5-6 and TRBJ2-1; TRBD1 aligns across 8 bases. The CDR3 totals 14 residues. Germline V gives CDR1 SGHDT, CDR2 YYEEEE. CDR3 amino acids: CASGFQGAGNEQFF. CDR3 nucleotides: TGTGCCAGCGGCTTTCAGGGGGCAGGCAATGAGCAGTTCTTC.

V is TRBV5-4 and J is TRBJ2-1, with TRBD2 matching 14 bases. The CDR3 contains 16 residues. J gave up 7 bases and V 4 bases, and 7 bases lay outside the gene matches. Germline V lookup: CDR1 SGHNT, CDR2 YYREEE (reference sequence). CDR3 in amino acids: CASSPGLAGVQNEQFF. CDR3 coding DNA: TGTGCCAGCAGCCCGGGACTAGCGGGAGTACAAAATGAGCAGTTCTTC.

The chain couples TRBV10-3 to TRBJ2-1; weak D call: TRBD1 (5 bases). The V gene's germline CDR1 is ENHRY and CDR2 SYGVKD. Trimming cost V 8 bases and J 2 bases, with 10 bases left between them. The CDR3 runs 13 residues. In nucleotides, the CDR3 is TGTGCCATCCAGGGTAGCCCCTACAATGAGCAGTTCTTC. It translates to CAIQGSPYNEQFF.